The rows below give T cell receptor beta chains drawn from one sample of a study of blood T cell repertoires in COVID-19. Some clones are missing from TCRdb's copy, which holds only in-frame ones; the method was immunoSEQ multiplex PCR. Of some 50,000 clones in the sample, more than 70% were seen once. Sequencing input: peripheral blood. The receptors come from a human donor in a cohort sampled during active COVID-19. The CDR3 runs from the conserved cysteine through the conserved F or W. A D gene is named only where the DNA matches it firmly. Clone size, where shown, is once, few, many, or a class for clones that have expanded.

cdr3_aa	cdr3_nt	clone_size	d_call	v_call	j_call
CASSTLMSGIGTDTQYF	TGTGCCAGCAGTACTCTAATGAGCGGGATTGGCACAGATACGCAGTATTTT	.	TRBD2	TRBV2	TRBJ2-3
CASSPTGGDTEAFF	TGCGCCAGCAGCCCGACAGGGGGGGACACTGAAGCTTTCTTT	.	TRBD1	TRBV5-1	TRBJ1-1
CATTGSQLGYTF	TGTGCCACCACCGGGTCTCAATTGGGCTACACCTTC	.	.	TRBV11-1	TRBJ1-2
CASSPTALTSGNTIYF	TGTGCCAGCTCACCAACAGCTTTAACGTCTGGAAACACCATATATTTT	.	.	TRBV18	TRBJ1-3
CAWSVSLPSLHF	TGTGCCTGGAGTGTTTCCCTCCCCTCCCTCCACTTT	.	.	TRBV30	TRBJ1-6
CASSFYREILTNTGELFF	TGTGCCAGCAGCTTCTACAGGGAAATTCTGACTAACACCGGGGAGCTGTTTTTT	.	.	TRBV5-6	TRBJ2-2
CSVAHSYGYTF	TGCAGCGTTGCCCACTCATATGGCTACACCTTC	.	.	TRBV29-1	TRBJ1-2
CASSLFPGNTEAFF	TGTGCCAGCAGCTTATTTCCGGGAAACACTGAAGCTTTCTTT	.	.	TRBV7-8	TRBJ1-1
CASSKDRSYEQYF	TGTGCCAGTAGTAAAGACAGGTCCTACGAGCAGTACTTC	.	.	TRBV19	TRBJ2-7
CASSRDGVGTEAFF	TGTGCCAGCAGCCGCGACGGGGTTGGGACTGAAGCTTTCTTT	once	.	TRBV4-2	TRBJ1-1
CASSYSGTGAEAFF	TGTGCCAGCAGTTACTCTGGGACAGGGGCTGAAGCTTTCTTT	.	TRBD1	TRBV6-5	TRBJ1-1
CAWSIGDYGYTF	TGTGCCTGGAGTATAGGGGACTATGGCTACACCTTC	.	.	TRBV30	TRBJ1-2
CASSPIVASALDDEQFF	TGTGCCAGCTCACCAATAGTAGCTAGCGCATTGGACGATGAGCAGTTCTTC	.	.	TRBV18	TRBJ2-1